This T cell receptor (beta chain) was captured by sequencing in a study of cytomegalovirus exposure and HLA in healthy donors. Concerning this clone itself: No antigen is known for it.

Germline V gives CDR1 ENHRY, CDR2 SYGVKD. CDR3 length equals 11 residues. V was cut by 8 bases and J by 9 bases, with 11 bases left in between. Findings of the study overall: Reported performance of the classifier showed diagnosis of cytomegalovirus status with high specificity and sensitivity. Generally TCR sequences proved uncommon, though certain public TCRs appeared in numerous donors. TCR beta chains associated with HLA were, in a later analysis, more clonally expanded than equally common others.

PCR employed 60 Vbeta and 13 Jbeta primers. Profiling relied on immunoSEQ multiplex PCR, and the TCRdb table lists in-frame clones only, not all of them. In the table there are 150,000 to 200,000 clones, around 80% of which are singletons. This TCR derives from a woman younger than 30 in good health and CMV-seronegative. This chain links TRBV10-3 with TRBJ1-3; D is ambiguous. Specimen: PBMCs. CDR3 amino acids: CAIGEVGTIYF. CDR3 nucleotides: TGTGCCATCGGGGAGGTCGGCACCATATATTTT.